This is a list of T cell receptor beta chains from one sample in a study of T cell responses to AZD1222 COVID-19 vaccine. The repertoire was sequenced with immunoSEQ multiplex PCR; TCRdb's copy has only in-frame clones and lacks some. The table has approximately 110,000 clones, roughly 87% seen once; the top ten hold approximately 10%. This specimen consisted of peripheral blood, obtained on day 0 of AZD1222 vaccination. The receptors originated from an adult in good health. Both conserved end residues are part of each CDR3. Fields, in order: V gene, D gene, J gene, clone size, CDR3 length, CDR3 protein, CDR3 DNA. D genes are given only for firm matches. Clone size is shown for a subset of rows, as once, few, many or a class of expanded clone.

v_gene: TRBV30; d_gene: NA; j_gene: TRBJ1-5; abundance: NA; len: 13; CDR3aa: CAWSNRMNQPQHF; CDR3nt: TGTGCCTGGAGCAATCGGATGAATCAGCCCCAGCATTTT
v_gene: TRBV18; d_gene: NA; j_gene: TRBJ1-2; abundance: NA; len: 16; CDR3aa: CASSPPSPGVDYGYTF; CDR3nt: TGTGCCAGCTCACCACCGTCACCAGGGGTTGACTATGGCTACACCTTC
v_gene: TRBV7-9; d_gene: NA; j_gene: TRBJ2-3; abundance: once; len: 15; CDR3aa: CASSFGGGAVDTQYF; CDR3nt: TGTGCCAGCAGCTTCGGTGGGGGAGCGGTAGATACGCAGTATTTT
v_gene: TRBV19; d_gene: NA; j_gene: TRBJ1-5; abundance: once; len: 12; CDR3aa: CASSYTGQPQHF; CDR3nt: TGTGCCAGTAGTTATACAGGGCAGCCCCAGCATTTT
v_gene: TRBV7-9; d_gene: NA; j_gene: TRBJ2-2; abundance: few; len: 15; CDR3aa: CASLTGTGNTGELFF; CDR3nt: TGTGCCAGCTTGACCGGGACGGGAAACACCGGGGAGCTGTTTTTT
v_gene: TRBV11-2; d_gene: NA; j_gene: TRBJ1-2; abundance: NA; len: 12; CDR3aa: CASSSGREGYTF; CDR3nt: TGTGCCAGCAGCTCGGGCAGGGAAGGCTACACCTTC
v_gene: TRBV5-6; d_gene: TRBD1; j_gene: TRBJ2-2; abundance: NA; len: 16; CDR3aa: CASSLLGQGAQRELFF; CDR3nt: TGTGCCAGCAGCTTGTTGGGACAGGGGGCTCAGAGGGAGCTGTTTTTT
v_gene: TRBV28; d_gene: NA; j_gene: TRBJ2-2; abundance: NA; len: 17; CDR3aa: CASSKSRLASNTGELFF; CDR3nt: TGTGCCAGCAGTAAGTCTCGTCTAGCTAGCAACACCGGGGAGCTGTTTTTT
v_gene: TRBV5-3; d_gene: NA; j_gene: TRBJ1-3; abundance: NA; len: 8; CDR3aa: CARSYRNF; CDR3nt: TGTGCCAGAAGCTATAGGAATTTT
v_gene: TRBV5-4; d_gene: TRBD1; j_gene: TRBJ1-1; abundance: NA; len: 16; CDR3aa: CASSSNRGRGYTEAFF; CDR3nt: TGTGCCAGCAGCTCCAACAGGGGGCGAGGATACACTGAAGCTTTCTTT
v_gene: TRBV9; d_gene: TRBD2; j_gene: TRBJ2-3; abundance: few; len: 16; CDR3aa: CASSVESGGPTDTQYF; CDR3nt: TGTGCCAGCAGCGTAGAAAGCGGGGGCCCCACAGATACGCAGTATTTT
v_gene: TRBV30; d_gene: NA; j_gene: TRBJ2-5; abundance: NA; len: 11; CDR3aa: CAWSVGETQYF; CDR3nt: TGTGCCTGGAGTGTTGGCGAGACCCAGTACTTC
v_gene: TRBV7-8; d_gene: NA; j_gene: TRBJ2-3; abundance: NA; len: 13; CDR3aa: CASSLQGPDTQYF; CDR3nt: TGTGCCAGCAGCCTCCAGGGCCCAGATACGCAGTATTTT
v_gene: TRBV7-2; d_gene: NA; j_gene: TRBJ2-1; abundance: NA; len: 17; CDR3aa: CASSLASSGGAYNEQFF; CDR3nt: TGTGCCAGCAGCTTAGCGAGTTCAGGTGGGGCCTACAATGAGCAGTTCTTC
v_gene: TRBV7-2; d_gene: NA; j_gene: TRBJ2-3; abundance: NA; len: 14; CDR3aa: CASSPRGSTDTQYF; CDR3nt: TGTGCCAGCAGCCCGAGGGGGAGCACAGATACGCAGTATTTT
v_gene: TRBV3-1/TRBV3-2; d_gene: NA; j_gene: TRBJ2-2; abundance: NA; len: 18; CDR3aa: CASSRVIGTDRYTGELFF; CDR3nt: TGTGCCAGCAGCCGAGTAATAGGGACCGATCGATACACCGGGGAGCTGTTTTTT
v_gene: TRBV27; d_gene: TRBD1; j_gene: TRBJ2-2; abundance: NA; len: 15; CDR3aa: CASTPGQGRTGELFF; CDR3nt: TGTGCCAGCACCCCCGGACAGGGTAGGACCGGGGAGCTGTTTTTT
v_gene: TRBV4-1; d_gene: NA; j_gene: TRBJ1-1; abundance: NA; len: 15; CDR3aa: CASSQDRNMNTEAFF; CDR3nt: TGCGCCAGCAGCCAAGATCGGAACATGAACACTGAAGCTTTCTTT
v_gene: TRBV27; d_gene: TRBD1; j_gene: TRBJ2-4; abundance: NA; len: 12; CDR3aa: CASSSIGQGQYF; CDR3nt: TGTGCCAGCAGTTCCATCGGACAGGGACAGTACTTC
v_gene: TRBV9; d_gene: TRBD2; j_gene: TRBJ2-1; abundance: NA; len: 16; CDR3aa: CASSVARTSGYNEQFF; CDR3nt: TGTGCCAGCAGCGTAGCTAGGACTAGCGGGTACAATGAGCAGTTCTTC
v_gene: TRBV23-1; d_gene: NA; j_gene: TRBJ2-7; abundance: once; len: 13; CDR3aa: CASSLGTSYEQYF; CDR3nt: TGCGCCAGCAGTCTTGGGACATCCTACGAGCAGTACTTC
v_gene: TRBV2; d_gene: NA; j_gene: TRBJ1-5; abundance: NA; len: 15; CDR3aa: CASRGRGVRIQPQHF; CDR3nt: TGTGCCAGCAGAGGAAGGGGGGTGCGCATTCAGCCCCAGCATTTT
v_gene: TRBV11-3; d_gene: TRBD1; j_gene: TRBJ1-2; abundance: NA; len: 14; CDR3aa: CASSLGGTGAGYTF; CDR3nt: TGTGCCAGCAGCTTAGGCGGGACAGGGGCTGGCTACACCTTC
v_gene: TRBV11-2; d_gene: TRBD1; j_gene: TRBJ2-7; abundance: NA; len: 13; CDR3aa: CASRSTGGEEQYF; CDR3nt: TGTGCCAGCAGATCGACAGGGGGAGAGGAGCAGTACTTC
v_gene: TRBV4-2; d_gene: NA; j_gene: TRBJ1-6; abundance: NA; len: 16; CDR3aa: CASSQPQQGGDSPLHF; CDR3nt: TGTGCCAGCAGCCAACCACAACAGGGTGGGGATTCACCCCTCCACTTT
v_gene: TRBV18; d_gene: NA; j_gene: TRBJ2-7; abundance: NA; len: 13; CDR3aa: CASSPPGAYEQYF; CDR3nt: TGTGCCAGCTCACCACCGGGTGCCTATGAGCAGTACTTC
v_gene: TRBV25-1; d_gene: NA; j_gene: TRBJ1-2; abundance: NA; len: 14; CDR3aa: CASRGALGNYGYTF; CDR3nt: TGTGCCAGCAGGGGGGCACTAGGGAACTATGGCTACACCTTC
v_gene: TRBV29-1; d_gene: TRBD1; j_gene: TRBJ2-2; abundance: NA; len: 13; CDR3aa: CSVGQGPTGELFF; CDR3nt: TGCAGCGTTGGACAGGGACCCACCGGGGAGCTGTTTTTT
v_gene: TRBV18; d_gene: TRBD2; j_gene: TRBJ2-1; abundance: NA; len: 17; CDR3aa: CASSQTLAGGIDNEQFF; CDR3nt: TGTGCCAGCTCACAGACACTAGCGGGAGGGATCGACAATGAGCAGTTCTTC
v_gene: TRBV4-2; d_gene: TRBD1; j_gene: TRBJ2-1; abundance: NA; len: 16; CDR3aa: CASSQVQGFSSNEQFF; CDR3nt: TGTGCCAGCAGCCAAGTACAGGGGTTTTCGAGCAATGAGCAGTTCTTC
v_gene: TRBV19; d_gene: NA; j_gene: TRBJ1-2; abundance: NA; len: 12; CDR3aa: CASMGDGYGYTF; CDR3nt: TGTGCCAGTATGGGGGATGGCTATGGCTACACCTTC
v_gene: TRBV11-2; d_gene: NA; j_gene: TRBJ2-7; abundance: NA; len: 15; CDR3aa: CASRDNRANIDEQYF; CDR3nt: TGTGCCAGCAGAGACAACAGGGCTAATATCGACGAGCAGTACTTC